This TCR beta chain was identified during a study of cytomegalovirus exposure and HLA in healthy donors. Study context: Among the roughly 380 donors who were genotyped, about 80% fell in the genetic ancestry cluster that is associated with self-reported Caucasian donors.

Notes on the study in general: With later analysis, a missense DCLRE1C variant became linked to TCR beta V- and J-gene trimming.

On this clone: Its antigen is undetermined.

The length of the CDR3 is 11 residues. The V and J ends lost 1 base and 11 bases respectively, with 8 bases between them. CDR1 is SGHRS and CDR2 is YFSETQ in the germline V gene. The study ran its PCR with 60 Vbeta and 13 Jbeta primers. The table came from immunoSEQ multiplex PCR; TCRdb's copy has only in-frame clones and leaves some out. This sample has roughly 100,000 clones, with 83% found just once. This receptor was taken from a man aged 18 to 29 in good health and CMV-seronegative. The chain recombines TRBV5-1 with TRBJ2-3; maybe TRBD2 (5 bases). Sequencing used PBMCs. CDR3 in DNA: TGCGCCAGCAGCTTGAGCGGTTTGCAGTATTTT. Its protein is CASSLSGLQYF.